This T cell receptor beta chain was sequenced during a study of blood T cell repertoires in COVID-19. Overall study: There were acute and convalescent COVID-19 samples, and they came from the United States, Italy and Spain. PBMCs, B-cell-depleted T cells, or T cells were the source of the cDNA or gDNA that made up the material.

In the authors' workflow: Reference gene primer amplification in the assay estimated nucleated cell counts. Repertoires were generated with immunoSEQ multiplex PCR, while TCRdb's copy carries only in-frame clones and drops some. V and J calls and clone size are those listed in that table; D and trimming were worked out from the DNA. The sample contains 120,000 to 150,000 clones, about 80% of which appear only once. CDR1 SGDLS and CDR2 YYNGEE come from the germline V gene. This CDR3 has 16 residues. V shed 2 bases, J shed 3 bases, and the junction held 7 bases outside the gene matches. The rearrangement uses TRBV9 and TRBJ2-4, with 8 positions matching TRBD2. This receptor was obtained from a human donor in a cohort sampled during active COVID-19. Sequenced input: peripheral blood. CDR3: CASSVGGGWDKNIQYF. The CDR3 DNA reads as TGTGCCAGCAGCGTCGGGGGGGGCTGGGACAAAAACATTCAGTACTTC.